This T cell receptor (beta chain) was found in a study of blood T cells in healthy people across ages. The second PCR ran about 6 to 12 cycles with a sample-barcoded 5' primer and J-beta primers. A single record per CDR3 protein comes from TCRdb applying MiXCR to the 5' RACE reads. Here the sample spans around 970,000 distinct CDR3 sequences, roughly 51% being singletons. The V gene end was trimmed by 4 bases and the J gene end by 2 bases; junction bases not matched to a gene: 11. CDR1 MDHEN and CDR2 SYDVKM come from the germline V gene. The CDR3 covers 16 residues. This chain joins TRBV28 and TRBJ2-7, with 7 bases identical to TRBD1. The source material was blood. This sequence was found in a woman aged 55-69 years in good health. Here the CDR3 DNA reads TGTGCCAGCAGTTCGGGCCTTGGACAGGAACCCTACGAGCAGTACTTC. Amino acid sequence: CASSSGLGQEPYEQYF.